These T cell receptor beta chains were read from a single sample in a study of identifying expanded T cells in peripheral blood. Libraries were prepared by immunoSEQ multiplex PCR; TCRdb keeps only in-frame clonotypes and omits some of them. The data contain about 100,000 clones, roughly 88% of them singletons. Sequencing used blood. Receptors originate from a person aged 18 to 75 in good health. CDR3s include the opening cysteine and the closing phenylalanine or tryptophan. D genes are given only for firm matches. Rows give clone size only sometimes, using once, few, many, or a class for an expanded clone.

d_call clone_size j_call v_call cdr3_aa cdr3_nt
- - TRBJ2-7 TRBV11-2 CASSLVLSLYEQYF TGTGCCAGCAGCTTAGTTCTCAGCCTCTACGAGCAGTACTTC
TRBD2 - TRBJ2-6 TRBV6-5 CASAAGALGANVLTF TGTGCCAGCGCGGCGGGAGCCTTGGGGGCCAACGTCCTGACTTTC
TRBD2 once TRBJ2-1 TRBV10-2 CASRVASGRANEQFF TGCGCCAGCAGAGTTGCCAGCGGGAGGGCCAATGAGCAGTTCTTC
- - TRBJ2-7 TRBV2 CASGVEQYF TGTGCCAGTGGGGTAGAGCAGTACTTC
TRBD1 - TRBJ1-2 TRBV7-9 CASSGDRGHGYTF TGTGCCAGCAGTGGAGACAGGGGTCATGGCTACACCTTC
- - TRBJ2-2 TRBV29-1 CSVEAVGGAVFF TGCAGCGTTGAAGCGGTAGGGGGGGCGGTGTTTTTT
TRBD1 - TRBJ1-2 TRBV2 CASSEGNRDRGLGYTF TGTGCCAGCAGTGAAGGAAACCGGGACAGGGGGCTTGGCTACACCTTC
TRBD1 - TRBJ2-3 TRBV2 CASSWTGGTDTQYF TGTGCCAGCAGTTGGACAGGGGGCACAGATACGCAGTATTTT
- - TRBJ2-7 TRBV7-3 CASSFGTEYEQYF TGTGCCAGCAGCTTCGGGACCGAGTACGAGCAGTACTTC
- - TRBJ1-2 TRBV19 CASTPGGAHYGYTF TGTGCCAGTACCCCCGGGGGGGCACACTATGGCTACACCTTC
- - TRBJ1-3 TRBV4-2 CASSQTLQNSGNTIYF TGTGCCAGCAGCCAGACTTTGCAGAACTCTGGAAACACCATATATTTT
- - TRBJ2-2 TRBV7-6 CASSSQGTTGELFF TGTGCCAGCAGCTCGCAGGGGACCACCGGGGAGCTGTTTTTT
TRBD1 - TRBJ1-6 TRBV6-6 CASRQDRAFSPLHF TGTGCCAGCAGACAAGACAGGGCCTTTTCACCCCTCCACTTT
- - TRBJ1-2 TRBV5-5 CASSIIPGGEYGYTF TGTGCCAGCAGCATAATCCCGGGAGGGGAATATGGCTACACCTTC
- - TRBJ1-2 TRBV5-1 CASSSGGEYGYTF TGCGCCAGCAGTTCGGGGGGAGAGTATGGCTACACCTTC
- - TRBJ1-5 TRBV30 CAWSVQGDQPQHF TGTGCCTGGAGTGTACAGGGAGATCAGCCCCAGCATTTT
- once TRBJ1-1 TRBV30 CAWSGRIEAFF TGTGCCTGGAGTGGTAGGATTGAAGCTTTCTTT
TRBD1 - TRBJ1-3 TRBV28 CASSQGAYYSGNTIYF TGTGCCAGCAGTCAGGGGGCGTACTACTCTGGAAACACCATATATTTT
- - TRBJ1-2 TRBV15 CATSRDGGGYGYTF TGTGCCACCAGCAGAGATGGGGGAGGCTATGGCTACACCTTC
TRBD2 - TRBJ2-5 TRBV2 CASCGGGAGETQYF TGTGCCAGCTGCGGCGGGGGGGCAGGAGAGACCCAGTACTTC
TRBD1 - TRBJ1-2 TRBV19 CASRTGRDSYGYTF TGTGCCAGTAGGACTGGGAGGGACAGCTATGGCTACACCTTC
- - TRBJ1-1 TRBV18 CASSRVHGTEAFF TGTGCCAGCTCGAGGGTGCACGGCACTGAAGCTTTCTTT
- - TRBJ2-2 TRBV7-2 CASSLDLGGYYTGELFF TGTGCCAGCAGCTTAGACCTCGGCGGATACTACACCGGGGAGCTGTTTTTT
- few TRBJ1-2 TRBV2 CASSRPGTDYGYTF TGTGCCAGCAGTCGCCCCGGGACGGACTATGGCTACACCTTC
- - TRBJ2-1 TRBV29-1 CSVAQDKFYNEQFF TGCAGCGTTGCCCAGGACAAATTTTACAATGAGCAGTTCTTC
TRBD2 once TRBJ2-1 TRBV5-6 CASRTGRGLNEQFF TGTGCCAGCAGGACCGGGAGGGGCCTAAATGAGCAGTTCTTC
- - TRBJ2-5 TRBV7-9 CASSVLRVRTEIQETQYF TGTGCCAGCAGCGTTTTAAGGGTTAGGACAGAAATACAAGAGACCCAGTACTTC
- - TRBJ1-1 TRBV4-3 CASSQDRARRGEAFF TGCGCCAGCAGCCAAGATAGGGCCCGAAGAGGTGAAGCTTTCTTT
- - TRBJ1-2 TRBV5-1 CASSLRTNYGYTF TGCGCCAGCAGCTTGCGCACTAACTATGGCTACACCTTC
TRBD2 - TRBJ2-1 TRBV9 CASSPEGLAGGYNEQFF TGTGCCAGCAGCCCAGAGGGACTAGCGGGAGGTTACAATGAGCAGTTCTTC
- - TRBJ1-4 TRBV5-4 CASSFRGFEKLFF TGTGCCAGCAGCTTTCGAGGGTTTGAAAAACTGTTTTTT
- - TRBJ1-2 TRBV29-1 CSGGVQGDYGYTF TGCAGCGGGGGTGTCCAGGGCGACTATGGCTACACCTTC
- - TRBJ2-7 TRBV10-3 CATADSSYEQYF TGTGCCACCGCGGACAGTTCCTACGAGCAGTACTTC
- - TRBJ2-2 TRBV10-1 CASSEFVGSGAPENTGELFF TGCGCCAGCAGTGAGTTTGTCGGATCAGGAGCACCGGAAAACACCGGGGAGCTGTTTTTT
- few TRBJ1-2 TRBV6-5 CASSPQGLTGGYTF TGTGCCAGCAGCCCTCAGGGGTTGACTGGTGGCTACACCTTC
TRBD1 - TRBJ1-5 TRBV6-1 CASKNGQGKNQPQHF TGTGCCAGCAAGAACGGACAGGGCAAAAATCAGCCCCAGCATTTT
TRBD2 - TRBJ2-7 TRBV4-1 CASSQSSGGAREQYF TGCGCCAGCAGCCAAAGTAGCGGGGGGGCGCGGGAGCAGTACTTC
TRBD1 once TRBJ1-2 TRBV29-1 CSALGQGNYGYTF TGCAGCGCCCTTGGACAGGGTAACTATGGCTACACCTTC
- - TRBJ1-1 TRBV7-8 CASSLAVTEAFF TGTGCCAGCAGCTTAGCTGTGACAGAAGCTTTCTTT
TRBD2 - TRBJ2-3 TRBV10-3 CAIRGTSGLTDTQYF TGTGCCATCAGAGGGACTAGCGGGCTCACAGATACGCAGTATTTT
- - TRBJ2-3 TRBV4-1 CASATQHTDTQYF TGCGCCAGCGCGACCCAGCACACAGATACGCAGTATTTT
TRBD1 - TRBJ1-5 TRBV5-5 CASSLETGRQPQHF TGTGCCAGCAGCCTAGAGACAGGGCGGCAGCCCCAGCATTTT
- - TRBJ2-5 TRBV29-1 CSVLSGSETQYF TGCAGCGTTCTGTCAGGGTCGGAGACCCAGTACTTC
TRBD1 - TRBJ2-3 TRBV6-6 CASSYPTGADTQYF TGTGCCAGCAGTTACCCGACAGGGGCAGATACGCAGTATTTT
- - TRBJ1-1 TRBV7-9 CASSFFGGVEAFF TGTGCCAGCAGCTTTTTCGGCGGAGTTGAAGCTTTCTTT
- - TRBJ2-1 TRBV7-3 CASSLKSLAQALHNEQFF TGTGCCAGCAGCTTAAAGTCCCTAGCGCAGGCGTTACACAATGAGCAGTTCTTC
- - TRBJ1-2 TRBV5-5 CASSLDSTYGYTF TGTGCCAGCAGTTTGGACAGTACCTATGGCTACACCTTC
TRBD2 - TRBJ2-1 TRBV11-2 CASSLLAGGNNEQFF TGTGCCAGCAGCTTACTAGCGGGGGGCAACAATGAGCAGTTCTTC
- - TRBJ1-2 TRBV11-1 CASSQGDYGYTF TGTGCCAGCAGTCAGGGTGACTATGGCTACACCTTC
- many TRBJ2-1 TRBV7-3 CASSYGHYNEQFF TGTGCCAGCAGCTATGGACATTACAATGAGCAGTTCTTC
- - TRBJ1-5 TRBV7-8 CASSLTDDNQPQHF TGTGCCAGCAGCCTGACAGATGACAATCAGCCCCAGCATTTT
- - TRBJ2-1 TRBV4-2 CASSTRLGDEQFF TGTGCCAGCAGCACCCGTCTAGGGGATGAGCAGTTCTTC
TRBD2 - TRBJ2-7 TRBV9 CASSLSGTSASYEQYF TGTGCCAGCAGCCTGAGCGGGACTAGCGCCTCCTACGAGCAGTACTTC
TRBD1 - TRBJ2-3 TRBV19 CASSMTGGGTDTQYF TGTGCCAGTAGTATGACAGGGGGTGGCACAGATACGCAGTATTTT
- - TRBJ2-1 TRBV27 CASSLAQRPYNEQFF TGTGCCAGCAGTTTAGCTCAGCGCCCCTACAATGAGCAGTTCTTC